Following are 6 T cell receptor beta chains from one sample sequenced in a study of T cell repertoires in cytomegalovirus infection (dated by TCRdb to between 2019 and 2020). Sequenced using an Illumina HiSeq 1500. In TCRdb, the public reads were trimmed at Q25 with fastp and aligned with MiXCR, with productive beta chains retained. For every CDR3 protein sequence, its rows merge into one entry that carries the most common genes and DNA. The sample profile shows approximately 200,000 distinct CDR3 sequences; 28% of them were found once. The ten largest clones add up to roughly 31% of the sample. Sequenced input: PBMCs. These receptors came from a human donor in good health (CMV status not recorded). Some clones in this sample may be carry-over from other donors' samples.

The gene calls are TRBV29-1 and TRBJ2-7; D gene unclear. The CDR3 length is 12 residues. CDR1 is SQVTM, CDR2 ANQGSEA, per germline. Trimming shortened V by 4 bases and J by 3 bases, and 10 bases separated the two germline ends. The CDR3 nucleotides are TGCAGCGTTGGGGGTCAGAGCTACGAGCAGTACTTC. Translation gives CSVGGQSYEQYF.

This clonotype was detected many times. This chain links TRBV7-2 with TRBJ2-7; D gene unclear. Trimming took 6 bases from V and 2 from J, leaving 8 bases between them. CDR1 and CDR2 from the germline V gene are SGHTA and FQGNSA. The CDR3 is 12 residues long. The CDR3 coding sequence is TGTGCCAGCAGTCCGGGCACCTACGAGCAGTACTTC. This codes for CASSPGTYEQYF.

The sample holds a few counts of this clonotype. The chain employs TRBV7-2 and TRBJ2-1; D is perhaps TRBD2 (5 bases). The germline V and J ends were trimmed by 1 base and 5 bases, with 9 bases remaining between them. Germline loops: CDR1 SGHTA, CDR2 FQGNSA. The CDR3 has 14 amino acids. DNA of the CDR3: TGTGCCAGCAGCTTAGTTAGCGCGGACAATGAGCAGTTCTTC. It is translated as CASSLVSADNEQFF.

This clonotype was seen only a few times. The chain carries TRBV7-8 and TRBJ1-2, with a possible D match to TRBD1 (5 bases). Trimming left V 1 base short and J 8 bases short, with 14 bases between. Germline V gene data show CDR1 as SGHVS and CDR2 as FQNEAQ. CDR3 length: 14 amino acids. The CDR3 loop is CASSLGPGEWGYTF. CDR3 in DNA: TGTGCCAGCAGCTTAGGGCCGGGGGAATGGGGCTACACCTTC.

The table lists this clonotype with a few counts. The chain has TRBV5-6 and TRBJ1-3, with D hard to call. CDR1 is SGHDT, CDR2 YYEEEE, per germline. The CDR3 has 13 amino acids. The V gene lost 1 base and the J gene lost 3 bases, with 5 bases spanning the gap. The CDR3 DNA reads TGTGCCAGCAGCTTGCTCCTTGGAAACACCATATATTTT. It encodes CASSLLLGNTIYF.

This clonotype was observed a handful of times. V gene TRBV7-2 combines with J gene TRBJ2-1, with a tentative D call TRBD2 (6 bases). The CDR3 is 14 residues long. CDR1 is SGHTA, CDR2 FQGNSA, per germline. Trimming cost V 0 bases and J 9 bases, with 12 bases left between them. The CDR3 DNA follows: TGTGCCAGCAGCTTAGCGGTTGACGGGGGTGAGCAGTTCTTC. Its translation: CASSLAVDGGEQFF.